This T cell receptor beta chain comes out of a study of brain T cells in children with intractable seizures. General observations from the study: Pre-surgery blood may have been undersampled, hiding some clones. Patients' HCMV serostatus was unknown; virus specificity rests on CDR3 similarity alone.

Assay used: immunoSEQ multiplex PCR; TCRdb lists only in-frame clones, some missing. Altogether 50,000 to 80,000 clones are present, roughly 95% being singletons, with the ten largest covering roughly 0.38%. Patients received at least one anti-epileptic drug before surgery. Germline lookup yields CDR1 SGHDT and CDR2 YYEEEE. This CDR3 spans 13 amino acids. Trimming removed 4 bases at V and 3 bases at J, with 8 bases between. Notes on this clone: The antigen is undetermined.

The chain has TRBV5-6 and TRBJ2-1, with TRBD1 as a possible D gene (6 bases). The source of this sequence is a boy under two years old with focal cortical dysplasia and intractable seizures. Source: peripheral blood, taken at surgery. CDR3 sequence reads: CASSADSYNEQFF. CDR3 DNA: TGTGCCAGCAGCGCGGACAGCTACAATGAGCAGTTCTTC.